This record covers a single TCR beta chain. These data belong to a study of human T cells and chemical hapten exposure. Whole-study context: During the roughly 25-week study period, patients had diphenylcyclopropenone applied to the scalp every week.

Noted time point: patch test 3, about 24 weeks after DPC sensitization. Treatment noted: therapeutic diphenylcyclopropenone sensitization with weekly scalp DPC. The donor pool consisted of alopecia patients aged 18 to 70 years, considered suitable for DPC. TCRdb analysed the RACE reads with MiXCR anew, one entry per CDR3 protein. This repertoire shows 90,000 to 110,000 distinct CDR3 sequences, nearly 35% found once; its top ten account for around 2.8%. The TCR comes from a man between 35 and 55 years old with alopecia areata. Some clones in this sample may be carry-over from other donors' samples. Sequenced material: whole blood, taken in connection with sensitization to the hapten diphenylcyclopropenone (DPC).

The CDR3 region is CASSSGGHYEQYF. The CDR3 DNA sequence: TGTGCCAGCAGTTCCGGGGGGCACTACGAGCAGTACTTC. The chain has TRBV28 and TRBJ2-7; tentatively, D is TRBD2 (7 bases). There are 13 residues in the CDR3. V was clipped by 4 bases and J by 3 bases, with 10 bases between them. Germline values: CDR1 MDHEN, CDR2 SYDVKM. The complete variable domain, with remaining parts taken from reference TRBV28 and TRBJ2-7, reads DVKVTQSSRYLVKRTGEKVFLECVQDMDHENMFWYRQDPGLGLRLIYFSYDVKMKEKGDIPEGYSVSREKKERFSLILESASTNQTSMYLCASSSGGHYEQYFGPGTRLTVT.